This TCR beta chain was sequenced during a study of cytomegalovirus exposure and HLA in healthy donors. Study at large: Approximately 180 million T cells yielded 120 million or so unique TCR beta sequences, as an earlier analysis found. From donors who were HLA-typed, an early data release held 80 million to 85 million unique TCRs. General study findings and limits: The investigators catalogued some 160 TCR beta chains as cytomegalovirus-associated.

This clone was found a few times. What it recognizes is unknown. This CDR3 comprises 10 residues. Germline values: CDR1 MDHEN, CDR2 SYDVKM. The V and J ends lost 4 bases and 10 bases respectively, with 4 bases between them. A multiplex PCR was run with 60 Vbeta primers and 13 Jbeta primers. The table came from immunoSEQ multiplex PCR; TCRdb's copy has only in-frame clones and leaves some out. Among 200,000 or so clones listed, approximately 84% were seen once. The V gene is TRBV28, the J gene TRBJ1-4; D call uncertain. The clonotype originates from a woman in her twenties or thirties in good health and CMV-seropositive. Sequencing used PBMCs. CDR3 amino acids: CASSSGKLFF. For the CDR3, the DNA is TGTGCCAGCAGTTCGGGAAAACTGTTTTTT.